These 23 T cell receptor beta chains were sequenced from one sample in a study of PD-1 blockade in classical Hodgkin lymphoma. Libraries were prepared by immunoSEQ multiplex PCR; TCRdb keeps only in-frame clonotypes and omits some of them. Altogether about 26,000 clones are present, about nine tenths being singletons, with the ten largest covering just under 2.5%. Brentuximab vedotin exposure varied, and every patient relapsed after autologous stem cell transplantation. Sequenced here: peripheral blood mononuclear cells (PBMCs), sampled at baseline. All receptors come from a human donor with classical Hodgkin lymphoma.

A single count supports this clone. The V call is TRBV7-9, the J call TRBJ2-7; D might be TRBD2 (5 bases). The CDR3 totals 12 residues. V shed 3 bases and J shed 7 bases, with 10 bases lying between them. Germline loops: CDR1 SEHNR, CDR2 FQNEAQ (reference sequence). The CDR3 nucleotides are TGTGCCAGCAGCTTTACTACGGGGGAGCAGTACTTC. Protein product: CASSFTTGEQYF.

The chain joins TRBV29-1 to TRBJ2-3, with 11 bases that match TRBD2. Germline loops: CDR1 SQVTM, CDR2 ANQGSEA. The CDR3 runs to 14 residues. With V trimmed by 6 bases and J by 3 bases, 5 bases remained unmatched. The CDR3 DNA reads as TGCAGCGTCGCCCCTAGCGGGAGGACAGATACGCAGTATTTT. This translates into CSVAPSGRTDTQYF.

This chain joins TRBV9 and TRBJ1-5, with D possibly being TRBD1 (6 bases). Germline V gene data show CDR1 as SGDLS and CDR2 as YYNGEE. V was shortened by 3 bases and J by 13 bases, with 11 bases between the two germline ends. The CDR3 spans 11 residues. CDR3 bases: TGTGCCAGCAGCGCTGGGGGCGAGCAGCATTTT. Protein: CASSAGGEQHF.

The chain has TRBV7-9 and TRBJ2-3; D possibly corresponds to TRBD2 (5 bases). The CDR3 covers 14 residues. V was cut by 5 bases and J by 4 bases, with 13 bases left in between. CDR1 and CDR2 from the germline V gene are SEHNR and FQNEAQ (reference sequence). The CDR3 nucleotides are TGTGCCAGCAGCCACTCGGCTAGCCCAGATACGCAGTATTTT. It yields the protein CASSHSASPDTQYF.

The count of this clone is one. This chain connects TRBV6-1 to TRBJ1-2, with 7 bases fitting TRBD1. The length of the CDR3 is 16 residues. CDR1 and CDR2 from the germline V gene are MNHNS and SASEGT. The junction had 11 bases not matched to a gene; V was cut back by 2 bases and J by 5 bases. CDR3 DNA sequence: TGTGCCAGCAGTGAATTTGCAGGGGGACTAACGTATGGCTACACCTTC. This encodes CASSEFAGGLTYGYTF.

The chain recombines TRBV7-2 with TRBJ1-5; 7 nucleotides line up with TRBD1. Germline-derived CDR1 and CDR2 are SGHTA and FQGNSA. J was trimmed by 4 bases and V by 1 base; bases with no gene match: 7. The CDR3 length is 16 residues. This CDR3 reads CASSLGGTEENQPQHF. As DNA, the CDR3 is TGTGCCAGCAGCTTAGGTGGGACAGAAGAAAATCAGCCCCAGCATTTT.

J is TRBJ2-1 and V is TRBV13, with 7 positions matching TRBD1. V was clipped by 3 bases and J by 7 bases; unmatched bases: 3. Germline assignment: CDR1 PRHDT and CDR2 FYEKMQ (reference sequence). CDR3 length: 13 residues. CDR3 loop: CASSFSRGNEQFF. The CDR3 DNA reads TGTGCCAGCAGCTTTAGCAGGGGGAATGAGCAGTTCTTC.

The chain recombines TRBV6-5 with TRBJ2-7; tentatively, D is TRBD1 or TRBD2 (6 bases each). CDR1 and CDR2 from the germline V gene are MNHEY and SVGAGI. Trimming took 6 bases from V and 5 from J, leaving 20 bases between them. The CDR3 extends over 15 amino acids. The CDR3 loop is CASRGTGGGVHEQYF. The CDR3 DNA reads as TGTGCCAGCAGGGGGACTGGGGGCGGCGTCCACGAGCAGTACTTC.

The J gene is TRBJ1-5, the V gene TRBV2, with 7 bases identical to TRBD1. Unmatched junction bases numbered 3, after V lost 5 bases and J lost 2 bases. The CDR3 contains 14 residues. Germline V gene sequence: CDR1 SNHLY, CDR2 FYNNEI. The CDR3, as DNA: TGTGCCAGCAGTCCCGGGACAGGCAATCAGCCCCAGCATTTT. Encoded protein: CASSPGTGNQPQHF.

The J gene is TRBJ1-2, the V gene TRBV6-1; D not resolved. In germline, CDR1 is MNHNS, CDR2 SASEGT. V was pared by 1 base and J by 7 bases, with 16 bases between. The CDR3 length is 15 residues. The DNA for the CDR3 is TGTGCCAGCAGTGAAGTGACGGGTCTGGCCTCTGGCTACACCTTC. It translates to CASSEVTGLASGYTF.

The CDR3 loop is CASSSSGVNYGYTF. Written as DNA, the CDR3 is TGTGCCAGCAGCTCCTCCGGGGTTAACTATGGCTACACCTTC. The V gene is TRBV7-2, the J gene TRBJ1-2; no reliable D call. This CDR3 spans 14 amino acids. The germline V gene encodes CDR1 SGHTA and CDR2 FQGNSA. V was cut by 4 bases and J by 1 base, with 10 bases left in between.

The gene calls are TRBV5-1 and TRBJ2-1, with 7 bases fitting TRBD1. V lost 7 bases to trimming and J lost 10 bases; unmatched junction nucleotides: 20. CDR3 length: 16 amino acids. In germline, CDR1 is SGHRS, CDR2 YFSETQ. The DNA of the CDR3 is TGCGCCAGCTCTAGGACAGGACAACTCGATAGTGGGGAGCAGTTCTTC. Amino acids: CASSRTGQLDSGEQFF. The full variable domain, with the rest looked up from reference TRBV5-1 and TRBJ2-1, is KAGVTQTPRYLIKTRGQQVTLSCSPISGHRSVSWYQQTPGQGLQFLFEYFSETQRNKGNFPGRFSGRQFSNSRSEMNVSTLELGDSALYLCASSRTGQLDSGEQFFGPGTRLTVL.

V gene TRBV6-6 combines with J gene TRBJ1-1; possibly TRBD1 for D (5 bases). The V end was cut by 5 bases, the J end by 0 bases, with 13 bases between. Germline V gives CDR1 MNHNY, CDR2 SVGAGI (reference sequence). The CDR3 has 15 amino acids. The CDR3 loop is CASSRFGGLNTEAFF. CDR3 DNA sequence: TGTGCCAGCAGTCGATTCGGGGGTCTGAACACTGAAGCTTTCTTT.

The rearrangement links TRBV19 to TRBJ2-1; perhaps TRBD2 as D (7 bases). This CDR3 is built from 15 residues. Looked up from germline, CDR1 is LNHDA and CDR2 is SQIVND (reference sequence). V was clipped by 5 bases and J by 2 bases, with 13 bases between them. CDR3 coding DNA: TGTGCCAGTAGTCATACAGGGACTACCTACAATGAGCAGTTCTTC. The encoded protein is CASSHTGTTYNEQFF.

This chain connects TRBV19 to TRBJ1-3; D unresolved. V was pared by 1 base and J by 4 bases, with 11 bases between. CDR3 size: 15 residues. Germline V gene data show CDR1 as LNHDA and CDR2 as SQIVND (reference sequence). The CDR3 spells CASSIAPVSGNTIYF. Written as DNA, the CDR3 is TGTGCCAGTAGTATAGCTCCGGTTTCCGGAAACACCATATATTTT. The entire variable domain, with the rest obtained from reference TRBV19 and TRBJ1-3, is as follows: DGGITQSPKYLFRKEGQNVTLSCEQNLNHDAMYWYRQDPGQGLRLIYYSQIVNDFQKGDIAEGYSVSREKKESFPLTVTSAQKNPTAFYLCASSIAPVSGNTIYFGEGSWLTVV.

V is TRBV5-1 and J is TRBJ1-6; possible D gene TRBD1, 6 bases. This CDR3 has 17 amino acids. Deletions cut 0 bases from V and 8 bases from J, with 18 bases between. Germline V gene sequence: CDR1 SGHRS, CDR2 YFSETQ. In nucleotides, the CDR3 is TGCGCCAGCAGCTTGGGGTCCGTGGGGGGCAAAGATTCACCCCTCCACTTT. Translated, it gives CASSLGSVGGKDSPLHF.

This rearrangement joins TRBV5-1 to TRBJ2-7, with 12 bases that match TRBD2. The CDR3 runs 15 residues. From germline, CDR1 is SGHRS and CDR2 YFSETQ. J was trimmed by 7 bases and V by 5 bases; bases with no gene match: 10. The CDR3 nucleotides are TGCGCCAGCAGGGCTAGCGGGGGGGCCTGGGATGAGCAGTACTTC. The encoded protein is CASRASGGAWDEQYF. Full variable domain (rest looked up from reference TRBV5-1 and TRBJ2-7): KAGVTQTPRYLIKTRGQQVTLSCSPISGHRSVSWYQQTPGQGLQFLFEYFSETQRNKGNFPGRFSGRQFSNSRSEMNVSTLELGDSALYLCASRASGGAWDEQYFGPGTRLTVT.

This clone was observed a few times. The chain links TRBV5-1 to TRBJ2-1; 7 nucleotides agree with TRBD1. Unmatched junction bases numbered 12, after V lost 4 bases and J lost 8 bases. CDR1 and CDR2 (germline): SGHRS, YFSETQ. CDR3 size: 15 residues. The CDR3 sequence is CASSGTGTVVDEQFF. Here the CDR3 DNA reads TGCGCCAGCAGCGGAACCGGGACAGTAGTCGATGAGCAGTTCTTC.

The chain has TRBV12-2 and TRBJ2-2; TRBD2 is the table's D call and was not checked against the DNA. TRBV12-2 is marked as a pseudogene. The CDR3 spans 19 residues. CDR3 bases: TGTGCAAGTCGCTTAGTTTCGGCATATCCGTCTCGGGGGGCCGGGGAGCTGTTTTTT. Amino acid sequence: CASRLVSAYPSRGAGELFF.

The rearrangement links TRBV2 to TRBJ2-7; 7 positions agree with TRBD2. This CDR3 has 18 residues. Germline-derived CDR1 and CDR2 are SNHLY and FYNNEI. Trimming at V came to 0 bases and at J to 1 base, leaving 12 bases not matched to a gene. The CDR3 bases are TGTGCCAGCAGTGAAGCGCGCTGGGGCGGGGGTCAATCCTACGAGCAGTACTTC. It specifies CASSEARWGGGQSYEQYF.

This rearrangement joins TRBV5-1 to TRBJ1-4; 7 nucleotides agree with TRBD1. Per the germline V gene, CDR1 is SGHRS and CDR2 is YFSETQ. The CDR3 covers 15 residues. Losses at the gene ends were 2 bases for V and 8 bases for J; bases not matched to a gene: 9. CDR3 residues: CASSLTGVGNEKLFF. The CDR3, as DNA: TGCGCCAGCAGCTTAACAGGGGTGGGAAACGAAAAACTGTTTTTT.

The chain employs TRBV7-8 and TRBJ1-1; 11 positions match TRBD1. The junction had 7 bases not matched to a gene; V was cut back by 5 bases and J by 5 bases. The CDR3 covers 15 residues. Germline V gives CDR1 SGHVS, CDR2 FQNEAQ. The CDR3: CASSLTGTGGTEAFF. The CDR3 bases are TGTGCCAGCAGCCTAACCGGGACAGGGGGAACTGAAGCTTTCTTT.

V gene TRBV7-9 combines with J gene TRBJ1-4, with TRBD1 identical over 11 bases. Germline CDR1 reads SEHNR; CDR2 reads FQNEAQ (reference sequence). Losses at the gene ends were 6 bases for V and 3 bases for J; bases not matched to a gene: 6. CDR3 length equals 16 residues. The CDR3 nucleotides read TGTGCCAGCAGTCCGGACAGGGGGCTAGCTAATGAAAAACTGTTTTTT. Its translation: CASSPDRGLANEKLFF.